This passage covers 16 T cell receptor beta chains from one sample sequenced in a study of blood T cell repertoires in COVID-19 (TCRdb year 2020). The library was produced with the immunoSEQ multiplex PCR assay. Entries here come from immuneACCESS through TCRdb and include only in-frame sequences with V and J called. Some clones fail to appear in such tables; in the studies checked, an unresolved V gene covers under half of the shortfall, and the cause of the remainder is unknown. Here the sample has approximately 210,000 clones; 70% to 90% occur a single time. Approximately 15% of the sample goes to the ten largest clones. The sample consisted of PBMCs or T cells enriched from blood (not recorded which). The receptor source for this set is a woman between 45 and 60 years old with acute COVID-19.

V and J are TRBV5-1 and TRBJ2-5; 7 bases are a match to TRBD2. Germline-derived CDR1 and CDR2 are SGHRS and YFSETQ. V shed 5 bases and J 4 bases; nucleotides not matched to a gene: 11. CDR3 length: 15 residues. The CDR3 DNA follows: TGCGCCAGCAGTCCCAACCCGGGGGGAGCAGAGACCCAGTACTTC. Translated, it gives CASSPNPGGAETQYF. Looking up the rest from reference TRBV5-1 and TRBJ2-5 gives the full variable domain: KAGVTQTPRYLIKTRGQQVTLSCSPISGHRSVSWYQQTPGQGLQFLFEYFSETQRNKGNFPGRFSGRQFSNSRSEMNVSTLELGDSALYLCASSPNPGGAETQYFGPGTRLLVL.

This clone has a handful of counts. This sequence joins TRBV19 and TRBJ2-7; 7 positions match TRBD1. Germline loops: CDR1 LNHDA, CDR2 SQIVND (reference sequence). V was clipped by 8 bases and J by 4 bases; unmatched bases: 8. CDR3 size: 13 residues. The CDR3 nucleotides are TGTGCCAGTGGAAAGACAGGGAAATACGAGCAGTACTTC. This gives the protein CASGKTGKYEQYF.

This chain joins TRBV6-5 and TRBJ1-4, with D uncertain. Germline V gene data show CDR1 as MNHEY and CDR2 as SVGAGI. The CDR3 spans 11 residues. V lost 6 bases to trimming and J lost 8 bases, with 7 bases between them. The chain's CDR3 is CASRVTEKLFF. CDR3 nucleotides: TGTGCCAGCAGAGTAACAGAAAAACTGTTTTTT.

The chain has TRBV7-3 and TRBJ1-2; D is perhaps TRBD1 (6 bases). V lost 5 bases, J lost 7 bases, and 17 bases lay in between. The germline V gene has CDR1 SGHTA and CDR2 FQGTGA. The CDR3 has 14 residues. The CDR3 DNA follows: TGTGCCAGCAGCCCAGGGGACGCCTGGCGTGGCTACACCTTC. Protein: CASSPGDAWRGYTF.

The V and J genes are TRBV18 and TRBJ2-3, with 8 bases fitting TRBD2. V was clipped by 2 bases and J by 1 base; unmatched bases: 8. Germline V gene data show CDR1 as KGHSH and CDR2 as LQKENI. The CDR3 spans 17 residues. CDR3: CASSPRSSGWGTDTQYF. The CDR3 nucleotides are TGTGCCAGCTCACCAAGGTCTAGCGGGTGGGGCACAGATACGCAGTATTTT.

A single count supports this clone. The chain is built from TRBV7-9 and TRBJ2-3, with D possibly matching TRBD2 (6 bases). Germline V lookup: CDR1 SEHNR, CDR2 FQNEAQ (reference sequence). The CDR3 is 15 residues long. Trimming pared 3 bases from V and 4 bases from J, leaving 14 bases between. The CDR3 region is CASSLGQGGSDTQYF. CDR3 in DNA: TGTGCCAGCAGCTTGGGGCAGGGAGGATCAGATACGCAGTATTTT.

This chain uses TRBV6-5 with TRBJ2-2; the D is unclear. V shed 1 base and J shed 0 bases, with 6 bases lying between them. The CDR3 consists of 15 residues. Germline CDR1 reads MNHEY; CDR2 reads SVGAGI. CDR3 loop: CASSYYRTNTGELFF. The DNA of the CDR3 is TGTGCCAGCAGTTACTACAGAACGAACACCGGGGAGCTGTTTTTT.

The chain employs TRBV7-9 and TRBJ1-4; tentatively, D is TRBD1 (5 bases). Per germline, CDR1 SEHNR and CDR2 FQNEAQ (reference sequence). V lost 4 bases, J lost 0 bases, and 18 bases lay in between. The CDR3 runs 18 residues. As DNA, the CDR3 is TGTGCCAGCAGCTCGAGACAGCTTCTCTATGCAACTAATGAAAAACTGTTTTTT. Its translation: CASSSRQLLYATNEKLFF.

The chain employs TRBV7-9 and TRBJ2-7; possible D gene TRBD1, 6 bases. V was trimmed by 4 bases and J by 2 bases, leaving 27 bases between them. Germline-derived CDR1 and CDR2 are SEHNR and FQNEAQ (reference sequence). The length of the CDR3 is 19 residues. CDR3 loop: CASSSRKLPSGAMPYEQYF. The DNA for the CDR3 is TGTGCCAGCAGCTCCCGCAAGCTCCCCTCAGGGGCGATGCCCTACGAGCAGTACTTC.

The chain combines TRBV6-5 with TRBJ2-7; the D gene is possibly TRBD1 (5 bases). This CDR3 has 14 amino acids. Germline assignment: CDR1 MNHEY and CDR2 SVGAGI. Trimming took 7 bases from V and 0 from J, leaving 13 bases between them. The CDR3 loop is CASIARTSSYEQYF. The CDR3 region has the DNA TGTGCCAGCATCGCCCGGACAAGCTCCTACGAGCAGTACTTC.

This clone was counted a single time. The chain combines TRBV6-5 with TRBJ2-5, with a tentative D call TRBD1 (7 bases). Per the germline V gene, CDR1 is MNHEY and CDR2 is SVGAGI. CDR3 length: 14 amino acids. The germline V and J ends were trimmed by 6 bases and 5 bases, with 16 bases remaining between them. For the CDR3, the DNA is TGTGCCAGCAGGAACAGGGGAGGCGGCGAGACCCAGTACTTC. This encodes CASRNRGGGETQYF.

This clone appeared a single time. This chain links TRBV7-3 with TRBJ2-2; maybe TRBD1 (6 bases). Deletions cut 2 bases from V and 4 bases from J, with 8 bases between. The CDR3 runs 14 residues. Germline-derived CDR1 and CDR2 are SGHTA and FQGTGA. In nucleotides, the CDR3 is TGTGCCAGCAGCTTACAGGGGCCCACCGGGGAGCTGTTTTTT. Protein: CASSLQGPTGELFF.

The rearrangement links TRBV7-9 to TRBJ1-5; 9 bases fit TRBD1. This CDR3 is built from 14 residues. V gave up 4 bases and J gave up 6 bases; unmatched junction bases: 4. Germline V gives CDR1 SEHNR, CDR2 FQNEAQ (reference sequence). CDR3 sequence reads: CASSSGTGFQPQHF. CDR3 in DNA: TGTGCCAGCAGCTCCGGGACAGGGTTTCAGCCCCAGCATTTT.

V is TRBV11-1 and J is TRBJ1-1; possibly TRBD1 for D (6 bases). CDR1 SGHAT and CDR2 FQDESV come from the germline V gene (reference sequence). Trimming left V 6 bases short and J 0 bases short, with 8 bases between. The CDR3 is made up of 13 amino acids. The CDR3 loop reads CASRQGLNTEAFF. The DNA for the CDR3 is TGTGCCAGCAGACAGGGACTGAACACTGAAGCTTTCTTT.

V and J are TRBV12-3 or TRBV12-4 and TRBJ1-6; no firm D call. This CDR3 region has 13 residues. Between the trimmed V and J ends, which lost 6 bases and 2 bases, there was a span of 5 bases. The CDR3 DNA sequence: TGTGCCAGCAGGAGCGCCTATAATTCACCCCTCCACTTT. Amino acids: CASRSAYNSPLHF.

CDR3 sequence reads: CASRPGTSGLDTQYF. The CDR3 region has the DNA TGTGCCAGTAGACCCGGGACTAGCGGCTTAGATACGCAGTATTTT. The V and J genes are TRBV19 and TRBJ2-3; 11 nucleotides align to TRBD2. The CDR3 spans 15 residues. From germline, CDR1 is LNHDA and CDR2 SQIVND (reference sequence). Trimming took 6 bases from V and 5 from J; bases not matched to a gene: 7.